This T cell receptor beta chain was obtained from a study of shared clonotypes between healthy human individuals. Overall study context: CD4 naive cells filled three plates per donor, CD4 memory three, CD8 naive two and CD8 memory one. Study-wide findings and caveats: Generation probability values for non-shared clonotypes were lower than those for clonotypes shared by all four donors.

Template for every sorted-subset replicate PCR totaled about 200 ng DNA, about 30,000 T cell genomes. In the authors' workflow: With immunoSEQ giving junction-only sequences and no quality scores, filtering differed. Clones were read by immunoSEQ multiplex PCR, and TCRdb kept only the in-frame ones, dropping some. From that table come the V and J calls and clone size; the DNA was used to work out D and trimming. The sample lists millions of clones, about 92% occurring once. About this clone: What it binds is not known.

Trimming pared 4 bases from V and 7 bases from J, leaving 11 bases between. Germline CDR1 and CDR2: SGHRS and YFSETQ. CDR3 length: 12 residues. The TCR was taken from a man younger than 35 in good health. The sequencing sample was made of naive CD4+ T cells sorted from blood. As to subset: CD45RA+ positively selected. The chain is built from TRBV5-1 and TRBJ1-2, with D perhaps TRBD1 (5 bases). The CDR3 region is CASSAQGSGYTF. The CDR3 DNA reads TGCGCCAGCAGCGCCCAGGGTAGTGGCTACACCTTC.